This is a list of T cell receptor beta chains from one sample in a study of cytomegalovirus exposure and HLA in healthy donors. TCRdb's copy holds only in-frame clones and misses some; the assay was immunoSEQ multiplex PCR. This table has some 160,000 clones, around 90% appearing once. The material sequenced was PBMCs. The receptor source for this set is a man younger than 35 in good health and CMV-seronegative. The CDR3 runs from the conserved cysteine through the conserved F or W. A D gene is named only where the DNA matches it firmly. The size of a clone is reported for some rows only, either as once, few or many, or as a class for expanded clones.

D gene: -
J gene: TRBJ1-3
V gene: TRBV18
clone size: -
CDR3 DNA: TGTGCCAGCTCACTGGGGGGGATCTCTGGAAACACCATATATTTT
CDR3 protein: CASSLGGISGNTIYF

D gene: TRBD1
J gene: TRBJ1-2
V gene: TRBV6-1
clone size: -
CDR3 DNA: TGTGCCAGCAGTAAATTCCCACAGGGGGCGCATGGCTACACCTTC
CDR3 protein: CASSKFPQGAHGYTF

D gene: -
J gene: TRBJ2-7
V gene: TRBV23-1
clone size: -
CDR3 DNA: TGCGCCAGCAGTCGAAATATTGGAAGGCGGGATTGTGCCATTTACGAGCAGTACTTC
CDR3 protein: CASSRNIGRRDCAIYEQYF

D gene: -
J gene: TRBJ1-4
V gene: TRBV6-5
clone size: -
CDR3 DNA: TGTGCCAGCCAGACGGGTTCGACCCGCGAAAAACTGTTTTTT
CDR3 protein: CASQTGSTREKLFF

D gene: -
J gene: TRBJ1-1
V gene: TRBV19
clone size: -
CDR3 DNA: TGTGCCAGTAGCGGGACACTACTGACTGAAGCTTTCTTT
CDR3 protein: CASSGTLLTEAFF

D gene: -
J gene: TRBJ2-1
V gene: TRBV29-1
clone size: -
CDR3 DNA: TGCAGCGTGGCCCAGGCGGAGCAGTTCTTC
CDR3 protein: CSVAQAEQFF

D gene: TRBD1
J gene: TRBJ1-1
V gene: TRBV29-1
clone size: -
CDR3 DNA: TGCAGCCCCAAAGCGGCAGGGGGCTTGAACACTGAAGCTTTCTTT
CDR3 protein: CSPKAAGGLNTEAFF

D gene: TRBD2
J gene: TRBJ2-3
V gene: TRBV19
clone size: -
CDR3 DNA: TGTGCCAGTAGTCAGGGACTAGTTGGCGCAGATACGCAGTATTTT
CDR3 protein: CASSQGLVGADTQYF

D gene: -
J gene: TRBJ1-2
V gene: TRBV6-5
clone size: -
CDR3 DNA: TGTGCCAGCAGTTCCCCCATTCAGGGGAACTATGGCTACACCTTC
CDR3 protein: CASSSPIQGNYGYTF

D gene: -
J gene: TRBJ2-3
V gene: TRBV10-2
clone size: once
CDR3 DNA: TGCGCCAGCAGGCGGGGCCTGGACACAGATACGCAGTATTTT
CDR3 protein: CASRRGLDTDTQYF

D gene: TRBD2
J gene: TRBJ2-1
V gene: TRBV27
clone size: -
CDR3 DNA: TGTGCCAGCAGTATAAGCGGGGCCTACAATGAGCAGTTCTTC
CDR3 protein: CASSISGAYNEQFF